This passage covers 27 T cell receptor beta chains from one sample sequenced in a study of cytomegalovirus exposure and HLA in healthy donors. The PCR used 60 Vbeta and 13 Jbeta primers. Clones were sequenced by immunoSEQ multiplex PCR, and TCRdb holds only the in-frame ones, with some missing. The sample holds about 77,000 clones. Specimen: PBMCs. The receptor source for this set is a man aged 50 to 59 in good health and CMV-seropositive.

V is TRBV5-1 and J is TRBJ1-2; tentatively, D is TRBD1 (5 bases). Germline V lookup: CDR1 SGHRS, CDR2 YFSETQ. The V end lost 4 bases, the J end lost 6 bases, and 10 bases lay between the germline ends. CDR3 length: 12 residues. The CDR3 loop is CASSHGGHGYTF. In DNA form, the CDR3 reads TGCGCCAGCAGCCACGGGGGTCATGGCTACACCTTC.

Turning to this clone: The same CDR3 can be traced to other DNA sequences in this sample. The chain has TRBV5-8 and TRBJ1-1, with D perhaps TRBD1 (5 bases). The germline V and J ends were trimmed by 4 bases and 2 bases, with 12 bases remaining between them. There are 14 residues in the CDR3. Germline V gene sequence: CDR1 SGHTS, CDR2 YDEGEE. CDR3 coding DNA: TGTGCCAGCAGCCTACAGACAGTTAACACTGAAGCTTTCTTT. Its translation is CASSLQTVNTEAFF.

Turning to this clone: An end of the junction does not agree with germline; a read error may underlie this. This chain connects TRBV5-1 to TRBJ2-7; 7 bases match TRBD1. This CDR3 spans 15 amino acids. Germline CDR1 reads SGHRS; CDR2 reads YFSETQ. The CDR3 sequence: CASSQIGTALYEEYF. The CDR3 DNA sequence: TGCGCCAGCAGCCAAATCGGGACAGCCTTATACGAGGAGTACTTC. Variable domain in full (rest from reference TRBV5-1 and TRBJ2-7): KAGVTQTPRYLIKTRGQQVTLSCSPISGHRSVSWYQQTPGQGLQFLFEYFSETQRNKGNFPGRFSGRQFSNSRSEMNVSTLELGDSALYLCASSQIGTALYEEYFGPGTRLTVT.

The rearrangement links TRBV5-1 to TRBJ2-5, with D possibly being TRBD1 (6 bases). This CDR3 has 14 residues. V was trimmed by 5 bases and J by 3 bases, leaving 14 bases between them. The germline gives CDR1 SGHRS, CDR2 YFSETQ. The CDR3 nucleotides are TGCGCCAGCAGTCTAACAGGGAAGGAAGAGACCCAGTACTTC. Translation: CASSLTGKEETQYF.

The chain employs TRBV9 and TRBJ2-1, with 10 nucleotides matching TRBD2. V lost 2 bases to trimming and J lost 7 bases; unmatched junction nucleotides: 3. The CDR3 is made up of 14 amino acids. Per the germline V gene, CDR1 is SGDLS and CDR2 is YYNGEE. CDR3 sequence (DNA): TGTGCCAGCAGCGTTAGCGGGGGGTGGAATGAGCAGTTCTTC. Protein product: CASSVSGGWNEQFF.

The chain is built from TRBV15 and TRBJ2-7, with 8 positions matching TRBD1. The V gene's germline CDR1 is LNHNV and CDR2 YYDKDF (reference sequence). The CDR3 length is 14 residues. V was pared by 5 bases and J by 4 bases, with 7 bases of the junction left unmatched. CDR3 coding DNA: TGTGCCACCAGCGTTCGGACAGGGAAGTACGAGCAGTACGTC. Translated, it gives CATSVRTGKYEQYV.

CDR3 nucleotide sequence: TGTGCCAGCAGTCCTCGGGGCGGGGAGCAGTACGTC. Translating gives CASSPRGGEQYV. This chain links TRBV6-5 with TRBJ2-7; D is tentatively TRBD1 or TRBD2 (5 bases each). The V end was cut by 5 bases, the J end by 7 bases, with 12 bases between. The CDR3 covers 12 residues. Germline assignment: CDR1 MNHEY and CDR2 SVGAGI.

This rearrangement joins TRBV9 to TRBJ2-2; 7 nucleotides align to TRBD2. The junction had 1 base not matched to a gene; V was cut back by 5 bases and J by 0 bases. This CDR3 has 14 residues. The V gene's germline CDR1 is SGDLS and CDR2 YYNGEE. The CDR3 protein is CASRAGPNTGELFF. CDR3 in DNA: TGTGCCAGCAGAGCGGGGCCGAACACCGGGGAGCTGTTTTTT.

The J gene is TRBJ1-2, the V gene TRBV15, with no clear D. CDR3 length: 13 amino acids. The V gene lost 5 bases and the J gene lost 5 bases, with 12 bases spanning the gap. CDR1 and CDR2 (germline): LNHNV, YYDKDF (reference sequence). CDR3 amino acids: CATSGRLKYGYTF. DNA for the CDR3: TGTGCCACCAGCGGCAGGTTGAAATATGGCTACACCTTC.

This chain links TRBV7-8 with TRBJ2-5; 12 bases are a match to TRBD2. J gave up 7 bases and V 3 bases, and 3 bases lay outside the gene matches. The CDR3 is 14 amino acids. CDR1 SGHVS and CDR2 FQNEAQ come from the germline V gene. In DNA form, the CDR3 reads TGTGCCAGCAGCTTGGGACTAGCGGGCCTGACCCAGTACTTC. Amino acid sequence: CASSLGLAGLTQYF.

The CDR3 DNA is TGCGCCAGCAGCCGGACTAGCGGGAGTAGGTCCGACGAGCAGTACTTC. Translating it yields CASSRTSGSRSDEQYF. V usage is TRBV5-1 and J usage is TRBJ2-7, with 13 bases aligning to TRBD2. The germline V gene encodes CDR1 SGHRS and CDR2 YFSETQ. The CDR3 is made up of 16 amino acids. Trimming removed 4 bases from V and 5 bases from J; junction bases left unmatched: 9.

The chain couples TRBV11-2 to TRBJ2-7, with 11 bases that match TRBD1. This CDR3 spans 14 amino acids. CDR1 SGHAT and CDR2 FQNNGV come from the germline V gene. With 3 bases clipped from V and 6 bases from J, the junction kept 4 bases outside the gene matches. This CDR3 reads CASSFTGTGGEQYF. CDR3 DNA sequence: TGTGCCAGCAGCTTCACGGGGACAGGGGGCGAGCAGTACTTC.

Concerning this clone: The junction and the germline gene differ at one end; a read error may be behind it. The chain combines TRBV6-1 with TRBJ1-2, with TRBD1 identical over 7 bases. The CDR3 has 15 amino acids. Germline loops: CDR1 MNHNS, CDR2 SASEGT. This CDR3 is CASREGGAFNYGYTF. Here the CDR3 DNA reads TGTGCCAGCAGGGAAGGGGGCGCATTTAACTATGGCTACACCTTC.

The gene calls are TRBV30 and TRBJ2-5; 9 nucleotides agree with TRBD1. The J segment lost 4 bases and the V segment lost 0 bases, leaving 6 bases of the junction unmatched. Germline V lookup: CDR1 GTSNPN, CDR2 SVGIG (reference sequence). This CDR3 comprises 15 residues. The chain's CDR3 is CAWSVLGTGRETQYF. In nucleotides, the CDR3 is TGTGCCTGGAGTGTACTGGGGACAGGGCGAGAGACCCAGTACTTC.

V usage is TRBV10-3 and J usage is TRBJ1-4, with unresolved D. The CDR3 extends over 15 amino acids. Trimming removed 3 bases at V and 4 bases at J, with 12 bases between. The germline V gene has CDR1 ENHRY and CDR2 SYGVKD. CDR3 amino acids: CAISDLAARNEKLFF. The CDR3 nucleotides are TGTGCCATCAGTGATTTAGCAGCCCGTAATGAAAAACTGTTTTTT.

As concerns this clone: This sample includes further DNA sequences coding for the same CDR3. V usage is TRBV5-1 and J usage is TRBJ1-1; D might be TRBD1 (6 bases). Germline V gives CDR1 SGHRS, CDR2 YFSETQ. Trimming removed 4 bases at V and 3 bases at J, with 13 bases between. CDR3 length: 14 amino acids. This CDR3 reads CASSIGPGDTEAFF. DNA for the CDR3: TGCGCCAGCAGCATCGGCCCAGGGGACACTGAAGCTTTCTTT.

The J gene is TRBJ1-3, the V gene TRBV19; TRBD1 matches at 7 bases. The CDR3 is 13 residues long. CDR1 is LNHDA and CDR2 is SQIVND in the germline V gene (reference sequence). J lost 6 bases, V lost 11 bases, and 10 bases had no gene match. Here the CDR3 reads CALRDRWTNTIYF. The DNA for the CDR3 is TGTGCCTTACGGGACAGATGGACAAACACCATATATTTT.

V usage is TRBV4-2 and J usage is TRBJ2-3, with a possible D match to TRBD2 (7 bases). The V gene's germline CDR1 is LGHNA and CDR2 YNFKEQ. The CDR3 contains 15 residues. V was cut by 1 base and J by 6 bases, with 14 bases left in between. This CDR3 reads CASSQGEGGADTQYF. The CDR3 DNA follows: TGTGCCAGCAGCCAAGGGGAGGGGGGGGCGGATACGCAGTATTTT.

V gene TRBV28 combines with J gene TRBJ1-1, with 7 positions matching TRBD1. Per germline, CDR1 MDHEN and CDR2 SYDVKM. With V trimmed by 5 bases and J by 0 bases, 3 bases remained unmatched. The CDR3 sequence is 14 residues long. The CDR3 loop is CASSRQGLNTEAFF. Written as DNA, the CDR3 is TGTGCCAGCAGTCGACAGGGCTTGAACACTGAAGCTTTCTTT.

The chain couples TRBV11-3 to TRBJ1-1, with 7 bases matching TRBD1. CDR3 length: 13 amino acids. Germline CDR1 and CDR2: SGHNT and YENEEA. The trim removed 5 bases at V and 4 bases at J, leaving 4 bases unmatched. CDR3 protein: CASSNTGVTEAFF. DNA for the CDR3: TGTGCCAGCAGCAATACAGGGGTCACTGAAGCTTTCTTT.

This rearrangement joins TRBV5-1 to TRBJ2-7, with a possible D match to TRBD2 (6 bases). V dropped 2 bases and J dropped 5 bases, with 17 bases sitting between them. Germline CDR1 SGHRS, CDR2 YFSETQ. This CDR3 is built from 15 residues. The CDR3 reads CASSFGGTGINEQYF. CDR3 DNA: TGCGCCAGCAGCTTTGGGGGGACGGGGATCAACGAGCAGTACTTC. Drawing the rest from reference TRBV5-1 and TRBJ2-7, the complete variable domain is KAGVTQTPRYLIKTRGQQVTLSCSPISGHRSVSWYQQTPGQGLQFLFEYFSETQRNKGNFPGRFSGRQFSNSRSEMNVSTLELGDSALYLCASSFGGTGINEQYFGPGTRLTVT.

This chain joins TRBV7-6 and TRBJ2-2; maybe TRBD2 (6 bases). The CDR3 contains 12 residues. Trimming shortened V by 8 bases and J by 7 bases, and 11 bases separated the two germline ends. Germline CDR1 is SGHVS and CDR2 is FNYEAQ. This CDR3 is CASAGRRGELFF. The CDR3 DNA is TGTGCCAGCGCGGGACGTCGCGGGGAGCTGTTTTTT.

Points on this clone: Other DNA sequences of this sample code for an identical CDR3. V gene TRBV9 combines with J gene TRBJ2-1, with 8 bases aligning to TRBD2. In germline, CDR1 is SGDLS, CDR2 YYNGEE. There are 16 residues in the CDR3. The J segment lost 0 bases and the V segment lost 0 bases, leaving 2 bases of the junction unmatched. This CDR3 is CASSVGGGSSYNEQFF. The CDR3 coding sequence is TGTGCCAGCAGCGTAGGCGGGGGGAGCTCCTACAATGAGCAGTTCTTC.

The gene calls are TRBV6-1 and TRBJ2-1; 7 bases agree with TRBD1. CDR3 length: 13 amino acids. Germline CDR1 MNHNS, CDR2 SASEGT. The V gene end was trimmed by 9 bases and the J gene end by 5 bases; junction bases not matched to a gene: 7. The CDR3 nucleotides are TGTGCCAGTCGACAGGGTGGGGACAATGAGCAGTTCTTC. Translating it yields CASRQGGDNEQFF.

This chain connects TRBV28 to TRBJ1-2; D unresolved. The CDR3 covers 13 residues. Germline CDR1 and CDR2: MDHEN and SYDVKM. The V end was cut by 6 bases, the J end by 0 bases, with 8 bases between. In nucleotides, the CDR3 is TGTGCCAGCAGACCTACAGCTAACTATGGCTACACCTTC. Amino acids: CASRPTANYGYTF.

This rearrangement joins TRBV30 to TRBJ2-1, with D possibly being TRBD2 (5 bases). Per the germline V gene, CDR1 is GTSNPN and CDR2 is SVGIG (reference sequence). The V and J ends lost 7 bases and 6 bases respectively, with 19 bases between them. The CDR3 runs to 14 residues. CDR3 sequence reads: CASLGKRRGNEQFF. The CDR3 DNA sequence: TGTGCCTCCTTGGGGAAGCGGCGAGGCAATGAGCAGTTCTTC.

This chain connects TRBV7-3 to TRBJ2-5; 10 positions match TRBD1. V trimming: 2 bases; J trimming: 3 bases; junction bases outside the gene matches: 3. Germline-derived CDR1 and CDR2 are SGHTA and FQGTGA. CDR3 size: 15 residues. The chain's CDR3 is CASSLPGTGEETQYF. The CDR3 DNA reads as TGTGCCAGCAGCTTACCCGGGACAGGGGAAGAGACCCAGTACTTC.